Described below is a single T cell receptor beta chain sequence and its context. Sequenced by immunoSEQ multiplex PCR; TCRdb stores in-frame clones only, minus some. Of hundreds of thousands of clones in the sample, 80% were seen once. Categorization into cohorts depended on clinical history that participants reported. Trimming cost V 0 bases and J 2 bases, with 7 bases left between them. CDR3 size: 14 residues. Germline CDR1 and CDR2: SGHTA and FQGTGA. This record belongs to a study of blood T cell repertoires in COVID-19. The sequenced sample was PBMCs or T cells enriched from blood (not recorded which). The V gene is TRBV7-3, the J gene TRBJ1-2, with a weak D call TRBD1 (6 bases). The sequence was obtained from a middle-aged woman with acute COVID-19. CDR3: CASSLTGQNYGYTF. Here the CDR3 DNA reads TGTGCCAGCAGCTTAACGGGACAAAACTATGGCTACACCTTC.